The subject of this entry is one T cell receptor (beta chain). Its antigen is unknown. Nothing much larger sits one base from this clone, and base qualities are not available. Transplants used related donors with nonmyeloablative bone marrow transplantation; mixed chimerism was transient in the human trials. Thawed PBMCs were FACS-sorted into unstimulated Tregs (CD4+CD25+CD127-), CD4+ non-Tregs (CD4+CD25-), CD4 cells and CD8 cells. A few combined kidney and bone marrow transplant recipients from the ITN036ST trial were included as patients, and samples were available only from these trial subjects. Healthy control blood was processed by Ficoll density gradient to PBMCs and cryopreserved; patient PBMCs were collected before and after transplant. The sample comes from a study of Tregs in tolerant kidney transplant recipients (dated by TCRdb to between 2017 and 2020). About the investigation overall: TCRbeta sequencing was used in the study to identify donor-specific regulatory T cells before combined kidney and bone marrow transplantation, and the identified cells were then tracked after transplant.

Results and caveats for the whole study, not just this receptor: Donor-specific Treg expansion was found to exceed global Treg expansion in tolerant patients, suggesting antigen-driven rather than nonspecific expansion. Biological reproducibility was not examined directly, but technical replication error appeared to be minimal. The most biologically relevant and donor-specific TCRbeta repertoire appeared to be identified by expanding Tregs with activated donor B cells. For some patients the PCR primers changed over time, which made it impossible to compare the samples from those patients at the nucleotide level. The study was constrained by small patient numbers, and validation of the findings is required in larger populations and under other immunosuppression protocols.

Its CDR3 holds 14 amino acids, cysteine through phenylalanine. The kept DNA is CDR3 alone, 42 bases in frame from the first base. CDR1 is given as SGHVS and CDR2 as FQNEAQ, both from the germline V gene. Trimming removed 5 bases from V and 7 bases from J; the gene matches leave 10 bases unexplained. Genomic DNA was extracted from sorted cells with the QIAGEN DNeasy Blood and Tissue Kit for TCRbeta CDR3 sequencing. High-throughput TCRbeta CDR3 sequencing, which included PCR amplification with bias correction and internal controls, was done commercially through immunoSEQ. The authors' pipeline ran thus. Unique productive TCRbeta sequences were defined by CDR3 nucleotide sequence where primers matched, otherwise by CDR3 amino acid sequence with Vbeta and Jbeta genes. To correct sorting error, sequences shared between sorted populations at a frequency ratio of 2:1 or less were removed; the rest were assigned to the higher population. A sequence counted as donor-reactive if, in CFSE-low cells, the sequence had a frequency of at least 0.01% and was expanded at least 5-fold compared with unstimulated cells. Repertoire divergence was quantified by Jensen-Shannon divergence using the top 100 TCRbeta sequences ranked by frequency. For samples with multiple sequencing runs, sorting error was corrected separately for each run before the runs were pooled. What TCRdb holds here is the immuneACCESS table cut down to in-frame rearrangements. Part of the clones is not present; checked against another copy, under half of the missing clones reflect an unresolved V gene, and the others are unexplained. That table gives V, J and clone size, and the DNA gave D and trimming. Here the sample has tens of thousands of clones; about 91% occur a single time. The ten largest clonotypes hold about 1.6% of the sample.

The clonotype comes from a human patient who received a combined kidney and bone marrow transplant. Following transplantation, T cells from the graft donor may be among those present. Recombination joined TRBV7-8 with TRBJ2-5; 7 bases in between match TRBD1. The sample here was CD4+ T cells from blood (PBMCs), taken 24 months after the transplant. The CDR3 sequence is CASSPRQGTVTQYF. The nucleotide sequence is given as TGTGCCAGCAGCCCACGACAGGGAACGGTGACCCAGTACTTC.